This T cell receptor beta chain derives from a study of cytomegalovirus exposure and HLA in healthy donors. The PCR contained 60 Vbeta and 13 Jbeta primers. The table came from immunoSEQ multiplex PCR; TCRdb's copy has only in-frame clones and leaves some out. Among roughly 200,000 clones listed, just over 75% were seen once. CDR3 size: 14 residues. With V trimmed by 5 bases and J by 4 bases, 4 bases remained unmatched. Germline CDR1 SNHLY, CDR2 FYNNEI. In the case of this clone: Its target is unknown.

Study-wide results and limits: The likely origin of a cluster of highly shared sequence variants was a sequencing artifact. A reported reduction in N-insertions relative to the roughly 640-donor mean was seen in an Asian-associated ancestry cluster in a later analysis. Further analysis, carried out later, found HLA-associated TCR beta chains more clonally expanded than equally common other chains.

Input material: PBMCs. The chain carries TRBV2 and TRBJ1-4; 7 bases agree with TRBD1. The TCR was taken from a woman aged 60-75 years in good health and CMV-seropositive. CDR3 sequence: CASSPGQLNEKLFF. CDR3 bases: TGTGCCAGCAGTCCGGGACAGCTTAATGAAAAACTGTTTTTT.